The table lists the clone carrying this T cell receptor (beta chain) with many counts. The source of the sample is a study of blood T cells in healthy people across ages. The authors ran a second PCR of about 6 to 12 cycles using a sample-barcoded 5' primer and a J-beta primer mix. Each cDNA molecule, via a template-switch adaptor with 12 random nucleotides, was tagged. From the 5' RACE reads, TCRdb called clonotypes with MiXCR, one entry per CDR3 protein. This sample has some 900,000 distinct CDR3 sequences, with 29% found just once. The germline CDR1 and CDR2 sequences are SGHRS and YFSETQ. Trimming took off 3 bases at V and 4 bases at J, with 5 bases between the two ends. CDR3 size: 12 residues.

The source is a woman aged 80 or over in good health. Sequenced material: blood. V usage is TRBV5-1 and J usage is TRBJ2-4; no reliable D call. The CDR3 DNA sequence: TGCGCCAGCAGCTCTGGGAAAAACATTCAGTACTTC. Its translation is CASSSGKNIQYF.